This T cell receptor (beta chain) was captured by sequencing in a study of blood T cell repertoires in COVID-19. Trimming removed 0 bases at V and 2 bases at J, with 10 bases between. The CDR3 sequence is 14 residues long. Germline V gene sequence: CDR1 SQVTM, CDR2 ANQGSEA. Libraries were prepared by immunoSEQ multiplex PCR; TCRdb keeps only in-frame clonotypes and omits some of them. The data show about 150,000 clones, 85% to 90% seen once. The sample taken for sequencing was peripheral blood. V gene TRBV29-1 combines with J gene TRBJ1-1, with a tentative D call TRBD1 (5 bases). This sequence was found in a man in his sixties with COVID-19, enrolled during active disease. This chain's CDR3 is CSVEDGGYNTEAFF. Here the CDR3 DNA reads TGCAGCGTTGAAGATGGGGGGTATAACACTGAAGCTTTCTTT.